This T cell receptor beta chain was identified during a study of blood T cell repertoires in COVID-19. Study as a whole: The study drew acute and convalescent COVID-19 samples from the United States, Italy and Spain. T cells, B-cell-depleted T cells, or PBMCs supplied cDNA or gDNA.

CDR1 and CDR2 from the germline V gene are SGDLS and YYNGEE. V lost 1 base and J lost 7, with 12 bases in between. The CDR3 consists of 14 residues. Per the original data handling: From reference gene primer amplification, estimates of nucleated cell counts were derived. Assay: immunoSEQ multiplex PCR; the TCRdb copy retains only in-frame clones and omits some. D and trimming were read from the DNA, whereas the V and J calls and clone size are those reported in that table. The sample gives tens of thousands of clones, roughly 87% of which show up once; 3% to 3.5% is in the top ten. This TCR came from a man aged 50-59 years with active COVID-19. Sequencing was carried out using peripheral blood. V is TRBV9 and J is TRBJ2-1, with a possible D match to TRBD2 (5 bases). The CDR3 sequence: CASSVSGSWNEQFF. CDR3 sequence (DNA): TGTGCCAGCAGCGTATCGGGGAGTTGGAATGAGCAGTTCTTC.